This T cell receptor beta chain was captured in a study of cytomegalovirus exposure and HLA in healthy donors. Notes on the study in general: A list of about 180 TCR beta chains associated with cytomegalovirus was given.

In regard to this clone: The antigen is unknown.

The PCR ran on 60 Vbeta and 13 Jbeta primers. Profiling relied on immunoSEQ multiplex PCR, and the TCRdb table lists in-frame clones only, not all of them. The data hold 60,000 to 85,000 clones, with over 60% observed a single time. This CDR3 contains 13 residues. The V gene lost 0 bases and the J gene lost 4 bases, with 7 bases spanning the gap. Per germline, CDR1 SGHDT and CDR2 YYEEEE. The source is a male donor in good health and CMV-seropositive. This rearrangement joins TRBV5-6 to TRBJ2-5; D is ambiguous. The sample was PBMCs. The CDR3 here is CASSLAAVETQYF. The CDR3 nucleotides read TGTGCCAGCAGCTTGGCCGCGGTAGAGACCCAGTACTTC.